This TCR beta chain was captured in a study of OX40 agonist ivuxolimab in advanced cancers. Comment on this clone: No antigen is known for it.

This CDR3 has 12 residues. The germline gives CDR1 MDHEN, CDR2 SYDVKM. Trimming left V 3 bases short and J 3 bases short, with 4 bases between. Regarding the study as a whole: The average count of expanded clones was higher among CD8+ T cells than among CD4+.

Repertoires were generated with immunoSEQ multiplex PCR, while TCRdb's copy carries only in-frame clones and drops some. The table lists over 30,000 clones, roughly 82% of them singletons. Sequencing was performed on CD4+ or CD8+ T cells sorted from blood, taken in a trial of the OX40 agonist ivuxolimab. This sequence joins TRBV28 and TRBJ2-3; D unresolved. This clonotype was obtained from an adult with an advanced solid tumor such as melanoma, head and neck, liver or kidney cancer. This chain's CDR3 is CASSLRTDTQYF. CDR3 in DNA: TGTGCCAGCAGTTTGCGAACAGATACGCAGTATTTT. Full variable domain (outside the CDR3, taken from reference TRBV28 and TRBJ2-3): DVKVTQSSRYLVKRTGEKVFLECVQDMDHENMFWYRQDPGLGLRLIYFSYDVKMKEKGDIPEGYSVSREKKERFSLILESASTNQTSMYLCASSLRTDTQYFGPGTRLTVL.